The 16 T cell receptor beta chains reported below all come from one sample, sequenced in a study of blood T cell repertoires in COVID-19. The assay was immunoSEQ multiplex PCR, and TCRdb's table has in-frame clones only and misses some. The table lists roughly 150,000 clones, around 85% of them singletons, with more than 2% in the top ten. The sample taken for sequencing was peripheral blood. The source is an older woman with acute or convalescent COVID-19.

V and J are TRBV6-4 and TRBJ1-5, with no clear D. The CDR3 sequence is 15 residues long. Germline V gene lookup returns CDR1 MRHNA and CDR2 SNTAGT. V lost 4 bases to trimming and J lost 1 base, with 11 bases between them. In DNA form, the CDR3 reads TGTGCCAGCAGTGCGTCTTGGGCGAGCAATCAGCCCCAGCATTTT. Translating gives CASSASWASNQPQHF.

The CDR3 loop reads CASSLARQVGYGYTF. The CDR3 DNA reads as TGTGCCAGCAGCTTAGCGCGCCAGGTGGGCTATGGCTACACCTTC. This chain links TRBV7-2 with TRBJ1-2; D uncertain. Trimming shortened V by 0 bases and J by 4 bases, and 12 bases separated the two germline ends. The CDR3 sequence is 15 residues long. CDR1 SGHTA and CDR2 FQGNSA come from the germline V gene.

The V call is TRBV27, the J call TRBJ2-7; TRBD2 agrees at 15 bases. V lost 8 bases and J lost 7; bases outside the gene matches: 3. This CDR3 is built from 13 residues. CDR1 and CDR2 from the germline V gene are MNHEY and SMNVEV (reference sequence). The CDR3: CASRTSGGGEQYF. For the CDR3, the DNA is TGTGCCAGCCGGACTAGCGGGGGGGGAGAGCAGTACTTC.

The V call is TRBV19, the J call TRBJ1-5; weak D call: TRBD1 (6 bases). The germline V and J ends were trimmed by 8 bases and 4 bases, with 21 bases remaining between them. From germline, CDR1 is LNHDA and CDR2 SQIVND (reference sequence). The CDR3 sequence is 16 residues long. The CDR3 sequence is CASGGAGARNNQPQHF. CDR3 sequence (DNA): TGTGCCAGTGGGGGGGCAGGGGCGCGAAATAATCAGCCCCAGCATTTT.

This chain links TRBV6-6 with TRBJ2-7; unclear D gene. The CDR3 covers 12 residues. V gave up 7 bases and J gave up 0 bases, with 7 bases separating them. CDR1 is MNHNY and CDR2 is SVGAGI in the germline V gene (reference sequence). The CDR3 loop is CASKPDSYEQYF. The CDR3 nucleotides read TGTGCCAGCAAACCAGACTCCTACGAGCAGTACTTC.

J is TRBJ1-2 and V is TRBV7-9, with D uncertain. Trimming took off 5 bases at V and 8 bases at J, with 15 bases between the two ends. The V gene's germline CDR1 is SEHNR and CDR2 FQNEAQ (reference sequence). This CDR3 region has 13 residues. The chain's CDR3 is CASSEGLNHGYTF. The CDR3 DNA reads TGTGCCAGCAGCGAGGGCCTCAACCACGGCTACACCTTC.

This clone has just one count. The V and J genes are TRBV5-1 and TRBJ1-5, with TRBD1 matching 8 bases. The CDR3 is 15 amino acids. Germline V gene lookup returns CDR1 SGHRS and CDR2 YFSETQ. Trimming cost V 4 bases and J 3 bases; bases outside gene matches: 6. The chain's CDR3 is CASSMGTGPNQPQHF. The DNA for the CDR3 is TGCGCCAGCAGCATGGGGACAGGACCCAATCAGCCCCAGCATTTT.

The chain uses TRBV9 and TRBJ1-2, with D uncertain. Germline V gene data show CDR1 as SGDLS and CDR2 as YYNGEE. V lost 0 bases, J lost 8 bases, and 8 bases lay in between. This CDR3 has 12 amino acids. DNA of the CDR3: TGTGCCAGCAGCGTAGGACTGCGCGGCTACACCTTC. Its protein is CASSVGLRGYTF.

This clone was recorded once. This chain uses TRBV15 with TRBJ2-1; D might be TRBD2 (7 bases). Germline CDR1 is LNHNV and CDR2 is YYDKDF (reference sequence). The V gene lost 3 bases and the J gene lost 9 bases, with 15 bases spanning the gap. This CDR3 contains 14 residues. The CDR3 reads CATSSPEGGIEQFF. In nucleotides, the CDR3 is TGTGCCACCAGCAGCCCCGAGGGGGGGATTGAGCAGTTCTTC.

The chain couples TRBV18 to TRBJ1-4; D gene uncertain. This CDR3 region has 14 residues. V lost 2 bases and J lost 11, with 15 bases in between. Germline CDR1 reads KGHSH; CDR2 reads LQKENI. CDR3 amino acids: CASSPGSVMRKLFF. For the CDR3, the DNA is TGTGCCAGCTCACCAGGCAGTGTGATGAGGAAACTGTTTTTT.

The rearrangement joins TRBV4-1 to TRBJ2-2; D may be TRBD2 (6 bases). CDR1 and CDR2 from the germline V gene are MGHRA and YSYEKL. The V and J ends lost 0 bases and 2 bases respectively, with 13 bases between them. CDR3 length: 17 residues. The CDR3 sequence is CASSQELARGNTGELFF. The CDR3 DNA follows: TGCGCCAGCAGCCAAGAGCTGGCGCGGGGCAACACCGGGGAGCTGTTTTTT.

V is TRBV5-1 and J is TRBJ1-1; a possible D gene is TRBD1 (6 bases). Germline-derived CDR1 and CDR2 are SGHRS and YFSETQ. V lost 3 bases and J lost 7, with 10 bases in between. CDR3 length: 12 amino acids. The CDR3, as DNA: TGCGCCAGCAGCTCGGGACAAAATGAAGCTTTCTTT. Translated, it gives CASSSGQNEAFF.

In this sample, this clone turned up a few times. This sequence joins TRBV6-5 and TRBJ1-1, with no clear D. This CDR3 contains 15 residues. Germline-derived CDR1 and CDR2 are MNHEY and SVGAGI. Trimming removed 2 bases from V and 1 base from J, with 11 bases in between. Here the CDR3 reads CASSYGGSRNTEAFF. CDR3 DNA: TGTGCCAGCAGTTACGGAGGGTCCAGGAACACTGAAGCTTTCTTT.

This clone was recorded only once. The chain employs TRBV7-9 and TRBJ1-6, with 8 nucleotides matching TRBD1. V lost 3 bases to trimming and J lost 7 bases; unmatched junction nucleotides: 5. The CDR3 sequence is 15 residues long. Looked up from germline, CDR1 is SEHNR and CDR2 is FQNEAQ (reference sequence). CDR3 region: CASSLDRAGNSPLHF. CDR3 sequence (DNA): TGTGCCAGCAGCTTGGACAGGGCGGGGAATTCACCCCTCCACTTT.

V is TRBV6-5 and J is TRBJ1-5; the match to TRBD1 covers 7 bases. This CDR3 has 15 residues. The V gene's germline CDR1 is MNHEY and CDR2 SVGAGI. Germline trimming cut 8 bases from V and 0 bases from J; bases unmatched to any gene: 7. Written as DNA, the CDR3 is TGTGCCAGCGCTGAGACAGGGCTTAGCAATCAGCCCCAGCATTTT. It yields the protein CASAETGLSNQPQHF.

The genes are TRBV19 and TRBJ1-2; TRBD1 agrees at 10 bases. Germline CDR1 reads LNHDA; CDR2 reads SQIVND (reference sequence). The CDR3 has 17 residues. With 4 bases clipped from V and 0 bases from J, the junction kept 8 bases outside the gene matches. The CDR3, as DNA: TGTGCCAGTAGTACCCCGGGACAGGGGAAGCCTAACTATGGCTACACCTTC. Protein product: CASSTPGQGKPNYGYTF.